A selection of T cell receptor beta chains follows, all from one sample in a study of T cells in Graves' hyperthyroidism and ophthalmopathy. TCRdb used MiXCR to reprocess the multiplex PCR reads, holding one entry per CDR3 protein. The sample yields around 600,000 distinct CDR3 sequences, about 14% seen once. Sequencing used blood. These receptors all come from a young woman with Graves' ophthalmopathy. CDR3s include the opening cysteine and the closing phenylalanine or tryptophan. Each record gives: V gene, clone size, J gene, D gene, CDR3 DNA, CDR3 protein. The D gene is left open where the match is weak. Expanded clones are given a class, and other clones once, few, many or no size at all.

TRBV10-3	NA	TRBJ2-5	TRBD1	TGTGCCATCGCGGACAGGGCGGACCAAGAGACCCAGTACTTC	CAIADRADQETQYF
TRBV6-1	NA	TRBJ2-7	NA	TGTGCCAGCTGGGACGCCGTGGGCTCCTACGAGCAGTACTTC	CASWDAVGSYEQYF
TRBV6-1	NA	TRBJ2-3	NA	TGTGCCAGCAGTCCCTCTTTTTATACGCAGTATTTT	CASSPSFYTQYF
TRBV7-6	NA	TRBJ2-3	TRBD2	TGTGCCAGCAGCCTCAGCCATCCAGTAGCGGGAGGCCTCACAGATACGCAGTATTTT	CASSLSHPVAGGLTDTQYF
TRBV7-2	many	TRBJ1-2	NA	TGTGCCAGCAGCTTATCGGACAGTGCCTACTATGGCTACACCTTC	CASSLSDSAYYGYTF
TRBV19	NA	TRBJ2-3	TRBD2	TGTGCCAGTAGTCGGAGGGGGACTAGCGGGAGGACCCAATCTAGCACAGATACGCAGTATTTT	CASSRRGTSGRTQSSTDTQYF
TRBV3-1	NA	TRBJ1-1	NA	TGTGCCAGCAGCCAAGTGTGGGGTTCGTCTGAAGCTTTCTTT	CASSQVWGSSEAFF
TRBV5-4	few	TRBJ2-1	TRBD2	TGTGCCAGCAGCCAGCCTCGGGAGGATGAGCAGTTCTTC	CASSQPREDEQFF
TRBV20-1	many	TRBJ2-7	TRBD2	TGCAGTGCTAGAGTCTTAGCGGCTAGCGGGATGAGCGAGCAGTACTTC	CSARVLAASGMSEQYF
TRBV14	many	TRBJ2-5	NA	TGTGCCAGCAGCCAAACCGGGGGCTACGATCAGACCCAGTACTTC	CASSQTGGYDQTQYF
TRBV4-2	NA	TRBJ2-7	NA	TGTGCCAGCAGCCAAGAGGGCTACTCCTACGAGCAGTACTTC	CASSQEGYSYEQYF
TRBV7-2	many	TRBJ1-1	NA	TGTGCCAGCAGCTTAGAGCTCGACACTGAAGCTTTCTTT	CASSLELDTEAFF
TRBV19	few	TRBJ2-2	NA	TGTGCCAGTAGCATGCCCGGGACACCCGTCAACACCGGGGAGCTGTTTTTT	CASSMPGTPVNTGELFF
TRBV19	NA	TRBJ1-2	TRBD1	TGTGCCAGTAGTAGCCCCTTAAGGGACAGGGGGACCTATGGCTACACCTTC	CASSSPLRDRGTYGYTF
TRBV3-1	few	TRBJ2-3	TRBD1	TGTGCCAGCAGGCGGGACAGGCCCACAGATACGCAGTATTTT	CASRRDRPTDTQYF
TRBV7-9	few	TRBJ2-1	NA	TGTGCCAGCAGCCTACGTGGAGCGGAGGGCAATGAGCAGTTCTTC	CASSLRGAEGNEQFF
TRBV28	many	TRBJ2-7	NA	TGTGCCAGCACCCCGTCGGCAGTCTACGAGCAGTACTTC	CASTPSAVYEQYF